The rows below give T cell receptor beta chains drawn from one sample of a study of T-cell reconstitution after alpha-beta-depleted transplantation in children. TCRdb passed the PCR reads through MiXCR, listing each CDR3 protein once. The table lists about a million distinct CDR3 sequences, roughly 31% of them singletons. This specimen was PBMCs, mostly from graft donor cells, taken 360 days after TCRalphabeta/CD19-depleted stem cell transplant. The receptor source for this set is a boy under two years old who had a stem cell transplant for SCID, so the T cells may come from the graft donor. CDR3s include the opening cysteine and the closing phenylalanine or tryptophan. The order of the fields is clone size, V gene, D gene, J gene, CDR3 DNA, CDR3 protein. D genes are given only for firm matches. A clone size is listed for some rows: how often the clone was seen (once, few, many), or a class if it is expanded.

.	TRBV10-3	.	TRBJ1-1	TGTGCCATCAGTGAGAACCGACTTGAAGCTTTCTTT	CAISENRLEAFF
.	TRBV6-5	TRBD1	TRBJ1-2	TGTGCCAGCAGTTACCAAATTGGGACAGGTGTCAGGGACTTC	CASSYQIGTGVRDF
.	TRBV20-1	TRBD1	TRBJ1-2	TGCAGTGCAGCAATACAGGGGATCTATGGCTACACCTTC	CSAAIQGIYGYTF
.	TRBV6-1	.	TRBJ1-2	TGTGCCAGCAGTGAAGGGACAGTCTTTAACTATGGCTACACCTTC	CASSEGTVFNYGYTF
.	TRBV11-2	TRBD2	TRBJ2-1	TGTGCCAGCAGCCTACGTCTGCGGGGGGCTGAGCAGTTCTTC	CASSLRLRGAEQFF
few	TRBV6-5	.	TRBJ1-1	TGTGCCAGCAGTTACAGCTTGGGGGACCCGGGCACTGAAGCTTTCTTT	CASSYSLGDPGTEAFF
.	TRBV11-2	.	TRBJ2-5	TGTGCCAGCAGCTTCCGGGGAGTCGGAGAGACCCAGTACTTC	CASSFRGVGETQYF
once	TRBV2	TRBD2	TRBJ2-5	TGTGCCAGCAGTGACGGTCTAGCGGGGGGCCGGGAGACCCAGTACTTC	CASSDGLAGGRETQYF
.	TRBV20-1	TRBD2	TRBJ2-1	TGCAGTGCTAGGGGGTCGGGACTAGCGGCTTACAATGAGCAGTTCTTC	CSARGSGLAAYNEQFF
.	TRBV4-2	TRBD1	TRBJ1-4	TGTGCCAGCAGCCAAGATCGGGGACAGGGGGCGATGCTGGATGAAAAACTGTTTTTT	CASSQDRGQGAMLDEKLFF
.	TRBV6-5	.	TRBJ2-5	TGTGCCAGCAGTTACGATCTACAGGGCCTTCGGTGGACCCAGTACTTC	CASSYDLQGLRWTQYF
.	TRBV7-7	.	TRBJ2-7	TGTGCCAGCAGCTTAGGAAACAGCCCGAACTACGAGCAGTACTTC	CASSLGNSPNYEQYF
few	TRBV28	.	TRBJ1-5	TGTGCCAGCAGGTATGGGCAGGTTGGCAATCAGCCCCAGCATTTT	CASRYGQVGNQPQHF
.	TRBV4-3	TRBD2	TRBJ2-7	TGCGCCAGCAGCCAAGATTCTAGCGGCCTCTACGAGCAGTACTTC	CASSQDSSGLYEQYF
once	TRBV20-1	.	TRBJ1-1	TGCAGTGCTAGAATAGGGCTCAGGGCTGAAGCTTTCTTT	CSARIGLRAEAFF
.	TRBV11-2	.	TRBJ2-1	TGTGCCAGCAGCTTATACCCCCCCGGCTTAGCGGATGGAGACGACAATGAGCAGTTCTTC	CASSLYPPGLADGDDNEQFF
.	TRBV4-1	.	TRBJ1-2	TGCGCCAGCAGCCAAGGACGTGGCAGGGGTGACTATGGCTACACCTTC	CASSQGRGRGDYGYTF
.	TRBV12-3/TRBV12-4	.	TRBJ2-2	TGTGCCAGCTCAATTTTGGAGGGCCTTTCAAGGGAGCTGTTTTTT	CASSILEGLSRELFF
few	TRBV15	.	TRBJ2-7	TGTGCCACCAGCAGAGCAGTAGACTACGAGCAGTACTTC	CATSRAVDYEQYF
.	TRBV18	.	TRBJ2-3	TGTGCCAGCTCACCCAGTAGCCGCACAGATACGCAGTATTTT	CASSPSSRTDTQYF
many	TRBV25-1	.	TRBJ2-1	TGTGCCAGCAGTGAATCGAGGGTAATGGGGCAGTTCTTC	CASSESRVMGQFF
few	TRBV5-1	.	TRBJ1-1	TGCGCCAGCAGCTTGGCCCTCGGACACACTGAAGCTTTCTTT	CASSLALGHTEAFF
.	TRBV9	.	TRBJ2-7	TGTGCCAGCAGCGTTGAGGGCACCCCGTCCTACGAGCAGTACTTC	CASSVEGTPSYEQYF
.	TRBV6-2/TRBV6-3	.	TRBJ2-1	TGTGCCAGCACCGTAAACAGGGCCTTCACAGATGAGCAGTTCTTC	CASTVNRAFTDEQFF
.	TRBV9	TRBD1	TRBJ2-1	TGTGCCAGCAGCCCCAACGGGGGACAGGCCTTACGCAATGAGCAGTTCTTC	CASSPNGGQALRNEQFF
many	TRBV9	TRBD1	TRBJ2-2	TGTGCCAGCAGCGTATCTGGTCAGGGGGCGAGAACCGGGGAGCTGTTTTTT	CASSVSGQGARTGELFF
.	TRBV5-1	TRBD1	TRBJ1-1	TGCGCCAGCAGCGGAGGGGGCAAGGACACTGAAGCTTTCTTT	CASSGGGKDTEAFF
.	TRBV4-3	.	TRBJ2-1	TGCGCCAGCAGCCAAGATCCCCCGACATACTATGAGCAGTTCTTC	CASSQDPPTYYEQFF
.	TRBV10-3	TRBD2	TRBJ2-1	TGTGCCATCAGTGAGTCCCTACTACTAGCGGGGGGACTCAAAAGCTCCTACAATGAGCAGTTCTTC	CAISESLLLAGGLKSSYNEQFF
.	TRBV20-1	.	TRBJ2-7	TGCAGTGCCGGGAAGGCGGTCAGCTCCTACGAGCAGTACTTC	CSAGKAVSSYEQYF
.	TRBV18	.	TRBJ1-2	TGTGCCAGCTCGCCCAGGGACGGGGACCTCTATGGCTACACCTTC	CASSPRDGDLYGYTF
.	TRBV7-6	.	TRBJ2-1	TGTGCCAGCAGCTTAGCTGGGGTTAGAGAGCAGTTCTTC	CASSLAGVREQFF
.	TRBV10-3	.	TRBJ1-1	TGTGCCATCAGGGGAGGGGGATCTAACACTGAAGCTTTCTTT	CAIRGGGSNTEAFF
.	TRBV10-3	.	TRBJ2-7	TGTGCCATCAGTGATGTTACCCCCGCCTCCAGCTCCTACGAGCAGTACTTC	CAISDVTPASSSYEQYF
.	TRBV12-3/TRBV12-4	.	TRBJ2-7	TGTGCCAGCAGGCGAACACCCTGGGGCGAGCAGTACTTC	CASRRTPWGEQYF
.	TRBV6-2/TRBV6-3	.	TRBJ1-2	TGTGCCAGCAGTCCGAGGGGGGCCAGTGGCTACACCTTC	CASSPRGASGYTF
.	TRBV29-1	TRBD1	TRBJ2-7	TGCAGCACCCGGGACAGGGGCTCCTACGAGCAGTACTTC	CSTRDRGSYEQYF
few	TRBV5-1	.	TRBJ2-7	TGCGCCAGCAGCTTGGAGAGTCCTCCTTCTGTATCTTTGGCAGGGTATCGCCCCTACGAGCAGTACTTC	CASSLESPPSVSLAGYRPYEQYF
.	TRBV9	.	TRBJ2-1	TGTGCCAGCAGCTTAGGGGGTTTCTCCTACAATGAGCAGTTCTTC	CASSLGGFSYNEQFF
.	TRBV28	.	TRBJ1-1	TGTGCCAGCAGCCTTGGTGTAGGTCCCCCTCTGAACACTGAAGCTTTCTTT	CASSLGVGPPLNTEAFF
few	TRBV9	TRBD2	TRBJ2-7	TGTGCCAGCAGCGCCCGGGGGGGGTATAGCCCCTACGAGCAGTACTTC	CASSARGGYSPYEQYF
few	TRBV5-1	.	TRBJ1-1	TGCGCCAGCAGCTTTGGGGGAACTTACACTGAAGCTTTCTTT	CASSFGGTYTEAFF
few	TRBV5-1	TRBD1	TRBJ1-1	TGCGCCAGCAGCCCCGGCCGGGACAGGGGGCTCCTGGGGAACACTGAAGCTTTCTTT	CASSPGRDRGLLGNTEAFF
.	TRBV20-1	TRBD2	TRBJ2-1	TGCAGTGCTCCCCTAGCGGGGGGCTCCTTCTCCTACAATGAGCAGTTCTTC	CSAPLAGGSFSYNEQFF
.	TRBV5-6	TRBD2	TRBJ2-6	TGTGCCAGCAGCTTGCTAGCGGGGGACTCTGGGGCCAACGTCCTGACTTTC	CASSLLAGDSGANVLTF
.	TRBV7-3	.	TRBJ2-1	TGTGCCAGCAGCCTCGGGAGCTTCTCGGATGAGCAGTTCTTC	CASSLGSFSDEQFF
few	TRBV25-1	.	TRBJ1-1	TGTGCCAGCAGTGAATTAAACGAACTTGTCTTT	CASSELNELVF
.	TRBV5-1	.	TRBJ2-5	TGCGCCAGCAGCTTGGTGCGGGGGCGGGCGTACCAAGAGACCCAGTACTTC	CASSLVRGRAYQETQYF
few	TRBV20-1	TRBD1	TRBJ2-7	TGCAGTGCCACAACCGGGACAGGGGTCTACGAGCAGTACTTC	CSATTGTGVYEQYF
.	TRBV5-1	TRBD2	TRBJ2-3	TGCGCCAGCAGCTTTGAAAGCGGGGGGCGGAATACGCAGTATTTT	CASSFESGGRNTQYF
.	TRBV6-2/TRBV6-3	.	TRBJ2-2	TGTGCCAGCAGTTACCACCGAAAAGCCACCGGGGAGCTGTTTTTT	CASSYHRKATGELFF
.	TRBV4-1	.	TRBJ2-7	TGCGCCAGCAGCCAAGAACAGCGCTCCTACGAGCAGTACTTC	CASSQEQRSYEQYF
many	TRBV7-8	.	TRBJ1-4	TGTGCCAGCAGCCAAGCGGTACAGATCAATGAAAAACTGTTTTTT	CASSQAVQINEKLFF
few	TRBV27	.	TRBJ2-7	TGTGCCAGCAGCTGGCAGGGGGGGTCCTACGAGCAGTACTTC	CASSWQGGSYEQYF
.	TRBV4-2	TRBD2	TRBJ2-1	TGTGCCAGCAGCCAAGATGAACTAGCGGGGGAGTGGGAGCAGTTCTTC	CASSQDELAGEWEQFF
.	TRBV20-1	.	TRBJ1-5	TGCAGTGCTAGTCTAGGGGGGAGATATAGCAATCAGCCCCAGCATTTT	CSASLGGRYSNQPQHF
.	TRBV24-1	.	TRBJ1-1	TGTGCCACCAAGGGGTTTGGACACACTGAAGCTTTCTTT	CATKGFGHTEAFF